The 15 T cell receptor beta chains presented below share a single source sample, sequenced in a study of T cell responses to AZD1222 COVID-19 vaccine. Sequencing was performed with immunoSEQ multiplex PCR; in TCRdb, only in-frame clones are kept and a portion is missing. The repertoire holds around 180,000 clones, with more than 80% as singletons. The sequences come from peripheral blood, collected on day 0 of AZD1222 vaccination. These receptors originate from an adult in good health.

This sequence joins TRBV30 and TRBJ2-2; no firm D call. Germline CDR1 reads GTSNPN; CDR2 reads SVGIG (reference sequence). The CDR3 runs 11 residues. V was cut by 0 bases and J by 6 bases, with 2 bases left in between. CDR3 nucleotides: TGTGCCTGGAGTGTAGCCGGGGAGCTGTTTTTT. Protein: CAWSVAGELFF.

The rearrangement uses TRBV5-8 and TRBJ1-2; 8 bases are a match to TRBD1. The CDR3 is 14 amino acids. CDR1 is SGHTS, CDR2 YDEGEE, per germline. After removal of 5 bases from V and 12 bases from J, the junction contained 15 bases not matched to a gene. DNA of the CDR3: TGTGCCAGCAGAAATGAGGGCAGGGGGCCCCCAAACACCTTC. Translated, it gives CASRNEGRGPPNTF.

There are a few counts of this clone. This rearrangement joins TRBV7-2 to TRBJ2-7; D is uncertain. The CDR3 runs 14 residues. Trimming shortened V by 2 bases and J by 0 bases, and 8 bases separated the two germline ends. Germline lookup yields CDR1 SGHTA and CDR2 FQGNSA. Here the CDR3 reads CASSLPGASYEQYF. The CDR3 coding sequence is TGTGCCAGCAGCTTACCAGGAGCCTCCTACGAGCAGTACTTC.

This clone appeared once. The V and J genes are TRBV19 and TRBJ1-5; TRBD1 aligns across 9 bases. V gave up 7 bases and J gave up 4 bases; unmatched junction bases: 11. The CDR3 is made up of 16 amino acids. Germline CDR1 reads LNHDA; CDR2 reads SQIVND (reference sequence). CDR3 amino acids: CASKDRGILGNQPQHF. The CDR3 bases are TGTGCCAGTAAGGACAGGGGCATTTTGGGGAATCAGCCCCAGCATTTT.

The chain recombines TRBV12-3 or TRBV12-4 with TRBJ2-7; a possible D gene is TRBD1 (5 bases). Trimming took 5 bases from V and 6 from J, leaving 8 bases between them. The CDR3 has 11 amino acids. The CDR3 DNA reads TGTGCCAGCAGTCCTCAGGGCGAGCAGTACTTC. The encoded protein is CASSPQGEQYF.

J is TRBJ2-7 and V is TRBV7-9; D is undetermined. The CDR3 consists of 13 residues. V lost 0 bases and J lost 6, with 9 bases in between. Germline values: CDR1 SEHNR, CDR2 FQNEAQ (reference sequence). In DNA form, the CDR3 reads TGTGCCAGCAGCTTAGCAATAGCTGGCGAGCAGTACTTC. Translated: CASSLAIAGEQYF.

The chain couples TRBV13 to TRBJ1-3; 7 nucleotides line up with TRBD1. Germline V CDR1 and CDR2: PRHDT, FYEKMQ (reference sequence). The J segment lost 0 bases and the V segment lost 4 bases, leaving 9 bases of the junction unmatched. This CDR3 comprises 17 residues. The CDR3 is CASSSQDRKLSGNTIYF. The CDR3 DNA reads TGTGCCAGCAGCTCCCAGGACAGGAAACTCTCTGGAAACACCATATATTTT.

This chain uses TRBV5-4 with TRBJ2-1; 9 bases line up with TRBD2. CDR1 is SGHNT, CDR2 YYREEE, per germline (reference sequence). The length of the CDR3 is 14 residues. V lost 0 bases to trimming and J lost 6 bases; unmatched junction nucleotides: 1. CDR3 in amino acids: CASSLGLAANEQFF. The CDR3 DNA reads as TGTGCCAGCAGCTTGGGACTAGCGGCCAATGAGCAGTTCTTC.

The chain has TRBV6-1 and TRBJ2-3, with 7 bases fitting TRBD1. Germline V gene lookup returns CDR1 MNHNS and CDR2 SASEGT. V gave up 3 bases and J gave up 10 bases; unmatched junction bases: 13. The CDR3 contains 15 residues. The CDR3: CASSDPNPDRDAQYF. In nucleotides, the CDR3 is TGTGCCAGCAGTGACCCCAACCCCGACAGGGACGCGCAGTATTTT.

The chain joins TRBV6-5 to TRBJ1-3; D might be TRBD1 (5 bases). The CDR3 is 14 residues long. V was cut by 8 bases and J by 0 bases, with 11 bases left in between. The V gene's germline CDR1 is MNHEY and CDR2 SVGAGI. Written as DNA, the CDR3 is TGTGCCAGCCGCTTCGGGGCCTCTGGAAACACCATATATTTT. Translating gives CASRFGASGNTIYF.

This rearrangement joins TRBV29-1 to TRBJ1-6; no firm D call. Germline V gene sequence: CDR1 SQVTM, CDR2 ANQGSEA. CDR3 length: 15 residues. Deletions cut 4 bases from V and 0 bases from J, with 10 bases between. CDR3 nucleotides: TGCAGCGTTGGGCAGGCGAGCTCCTATAATTCACCCCTCCACTTT. Encoded protein: CSVGQASSYNSPLHF. The full variable domain, rest sourced from reference TRBV29-1 and TRBJ1-6, is SAVISQKPSRDICQRGTSLTIQCQVDSQVTMMFWYRQQPGQSLTLIATANQGSEATYESGFVIDKFPISRPNLTFSTLTVSNMSPEDSSIYLCSVGQASSYNSPLHFGNGTRLTVT.

The rearrangement joins TRBV12-3 or TRBV12-4 to TRBJ1-2; D is perhaps TRBD1 (5 bases). This CDR3 contains 13 residues. Deletions cut 5 bases from V and 7 bases from J, with 14 bases between. CDR3 bases: TGTGCCAGCAGTCCAGAAACAAGGGGTGGCTACACCTTC. Translating it yields CASSPETRGGYTF.

The chain couples TRBV7-2 to TRBJ2-4, with D possibly called TRBD1 or TRBD2 (6 bases each). The germline V gene has CDR1 SGHTA and CDR2 FQGNSA. The CDR3 runs to 13 residues. Trimming pared 7 bases from V and 1 base from J, leaving 8 bases between. The CDR3 coding sequence is TGTGCCAGCATGGGGGGCGCCAAAAACATTCAGTACTTC. This translates into CASMGGAKNIQYF. Full variable domain (outside the CDR3, taken from reference TRBV7-2 and TRBJ2-4): GAGVSQSPSNKVTEKGKDVELRCDPISGHTALYWYRQSLGQGLEFLIYFQGNSAPDKSGLPSDRFSAERTGGSVSTLTIQRTQQEDSAVYLCASMGGAKNIQYFGAGTRLSVL.

This clone was seen just once. The chain uses TRBV7-9 and TRBJ2-3; 9 bases line up with TRBD2. CDR1 is SEHNR, CDR2 FQNEAQ, per germline (reference sequence). The junction had 11 bases not matched to a gene; V was cut back by 4 bases and J by 6 bases. The CDR3 has 16 residues. The chain's CDR3 is CASSSLGLAGTDTQYF. The CDR3 bases are TGTGCCAGCAGCTCCCTGGGGCTAGCGGGAACCGATACGCAGTATTTT.

The chain uses TRBV11-3 and TRBJ1-1; D possibly corresponds to TRBD1 (5 bases). Trimming took 5 bases from V and 1 from J, leaving 14 bases between them. Looked up from germline, CDR1 is SGHNT and CDR2 is YENEEA. The length of the CDR3 is 15 residues. CDR3 residues: CASSLGGLENTEAFF. The CDR3 DNA sequence: TGTGCCAGCAGCCTGGGGGGACTGGAGAACACTGAAGCTTTCTTT.